This T cell receptor beta chain was obtained from a study of blood T cell repertoires in COVID-19. The wider study: The United States, Italy and Spain provided the acute and convalescent COVID-19 samples. T cells, B-cell-depleted T cells, or PBMCs provided the cDNA or gDNA that served as material.

This clone has more than one count but fewer than ten. Germline loops: CDR1 LGHDT, CDR2 YNNKEL (reference sequence). The CDR3 length is 13 residues. Trimming cost V 0 bases and J 4 bases, with 7 bases left between them. Original handling: Estimates of nucleated cell counts were drawn from the amplification of reference gene primers. Libraries were prepared by immunoSEQ multiplex PCR; TCRdb keeps only in-frame clonotypes and omits some of them. V and J calls and clone size are copied from that table; D and trimming were computed from the DNA. The table records fewer than 70,000 clones, 70% to 90% of them present only once.

V usage is TRBV3-1 (or the pseudogene TRBV3-2) and J usage is TRBJ2-7; D unclear. Material for sequencing was peripheral blood. The clonotype originates from a human donor in a cohort sampled during active COVID-19. The CDR3 sequence: CASSQDPRYEQYF. DNA of the CDR3: TGTGCCAGCAGCCAAGACCCGAGATACGAGCAGTACTTC.